This is a list of T cell receptor beta chains from one sample in a study of blood T cell repertoires in COVID-19. TCRdb's copy holds only in-frame clones and misses some; the assay was immunoSEQ multiplex PCR. The data contain some 50,000 clones, 75% to 80% of them singletons. The source material was peripheral blood. These TCRs come from a human donor with active or convalescent COVID-19. The donor label of this sample is uncertain. Both conserved end residues are part of each CDR3. Each record gives: J gene, clone size, D gene, CDR3 length, V gene, CDR3 protein, CDR3 DNA. D genes are given only for firm matches. The size of a clone is reported for some rows only, either as once, few or many, or as a class for expanded clones.

J gene: TRBJ1-6
clone size: NA
D gene: NA
CDR3 length: 17
V gene: TRBV19
CDR3 protein: CASSPRGESSYNSPLHF
CDR3 DNA: TGTGCCAGTAGTCCACGTGGAGAAAGCTCCTATAATTCACCCCTCCACTTT

J gene: TRBJ1-3
clone size: NA
D gene: NA
CDR3 length: 15
V gene: TRBV6-1
CDR3 protein: CASSEQQGFGNTIYF
CDR3 DNA: TGTGCCAGCAGTGAACAACAGGGCTTCGGAAACACCATATATTTT

J gene: TRBJ1-5
clone size: once
D gene: NA
CDR3 length: 13
V gene: TRBV30
CDR3 protein: CAWSVYSNQPQHF
CDR3 DNA: TGTGCCTGGAGTGTATATAGCAATCAGCCCCAGCATTTT

J gene: TRBJ2-3
clone size: NA
D gene: TRBD1
CDR3 length: 15
V gene: TRBV7-6
CDR3 protein: CASSRQGAGTDTQYF
CDR3 DNA: TGTGCCAGCAGCCGACAGGGGGCTGGCACAGATACGCAGTATTTT

J gene: TRBJ2-7
clone size: NA
D gene: TRBD2
CDR3 length: 14
V gene: TRBV3-1/TRBV3-2
CDR3 protein: CASSQGTRMGEQYF
CDR3 DNA: TGTGCCAGCAGCCAAGGGACTAGAATGGGGGAGCAGTACTTC

J gene: TRBJ2-7
clone size: NA
D gene: TRBD2
CDR3 length: 20
V gene: TRBV3-1/TRBV3-2
CDR3 protein: CASSQDRGPSGRPSSYEQYF
CDR3 DNA: TGTGCCAGCAGCCAAGATAGGGGACCTAGCGGGAGGCCGAGCTCCTACGAGCAGTACTTC

J gene: TRBJ2-7
clone size: NA
D gene: TRBD2
CDR3 length: 14
V gene: TRBV10-3
CDR3 protein: CAISDQAGNYEQYF
CDR3 DNA: TGTGCCATCAGTGACCAAGCGGGAAACTACGAGCAGTACTTC

J gene: TRBJ2-7
clone size: NA
D gene: TRBD2
CDR3 length: 15
V gene: TRBV9
CDR3 protein: CASSVGSGSSYEQYF
CDR3 DNA: TGTGCCAGCAGCGTCGGAAGCGGGAGCTCCTACGAGCAGTACTTC

J gene: TRBJ2-5
clone size: NA
D gene: NA
CDR3 length: 12
V gene: TRBV29-1
CDR3 protein: CSVDDYQETQYF
CDR3 DNA: TGCAGCGTGGATGACTACCAGGAGACCCAGTACTTC

J gene: TRBJ2-1
clone size: NA
D gene: TRBD1
CDR3 length: 16
V gene: TRBV7-9
CDR3 protein: CASSPGTGDRYNEQFF
CDR3 DNA: TGTGCCAGCAGCCCTGGGACAGGGGACAGATACAATGAGCAGTTCTTC

J gene: TRBJ1-5
clone size: NA
D gene: TRBD1
CDR3 length: 16
V gene: TRBV4-1
CDR3 protein: CASSQMGQGGNQPQHF
CDR3 DNA: TGCGCCAGCAGCCAGATGGGACAGGGGGGGAATCAGCCCCAGCATTTT

J gene: TRBJ2-1
clone size: NA
D gene: TRBD2
CDR3 length: 16
V gene: TRBV24-1
CDR3 protein: CATSDFGAGARNEQFF
CDR3 DNA: TGTGCCACCAGTGATTTTGGAGCGGGAGCCAGAAATGAGCAGTTCTTC

J gene: TRBJ2-2
clone size: NA
D gene: TRBD1
CDR3 length: 15
V gene: TRBV7-6
CDR3 protein: CASSAGQVLTGELFF
CDR3 DNA: TGTGCCAGCAGCGCGGGACAGGTTCTCACCGGGGAGCTGTTTTTT

J gene: TRBJ2-3
clone size: NA
D gene: TRBD2
CDR3 length: 15
V gene: TRBV7-9
CDR3 protein: CASSFISGRGDTQYF
CDR3 DNA: TGTGCCAGCAGCTTCATTAGCGGGAGAGGCGATACGCAGTATTTT

J gene: TRBJ1-6
clone size: NA
D gene: NA
CDR3 length: 17
V gene: TRBV30
CDR3 protein: CAWHPPQGSSYNSPLHF
CDR3 DNA: TGTGCCTGGCATCCCCCCCAGGGGAGCTCCTATAATTCACCCCTCCACTTT

J gene: TRBJ1-2
clone size: NA
D gene: NA
CDR3 length: 13
V gene: TRBV5-4
CDR3 protein: CASSRPGGDGYTF
CDR3 DNA: TGTGCCAGCAGCCGACCGGGAGGTGATGGCTACACCTTC

J gene: TRBJ2-3
clone size: NA
D gene: NA
CDR3 length: 15
V gene: TRBV11-1
CDR3 protein: CASSLAMGARDTQYF
CDR3 DNA: TGTGCCAGCAGCTTAGCAATGGGGGCGAGGGATACGCAGTATTTT

J gene: TRBJ1-5
clone size: NA
D gene: TRBD1
CDR3 length: 16
V gene: TRBV4-1
CDR3 protein: CASSQGTGGFNQPQHF
CDR3 DNA: TGCGCCAGCAGCCAAGGGACAGGGGGATTCAATCAGCCCCAGCATTTT

J gene: TRBJ2-1
clone size: once
D gene: NA
CDR3 length: 13
V gene: TRBV4-2
CDR3 protein: CASSQTSSNEQFF
CDR3 DNA: TGTGCCAGCAGCCAAACTAGTAGTAATGAGCAGTTCTTC

J gene: TRBJ1-5
clone size: few
D gene: TRBD1
CDR3 length: 16
V gene: TRBV24-1
CDR3 protein: CATSGPGGSSNQPQHF
CDR3 DNA: TGTGCCACCAGTGGCCCAGGGGGCAGTAGCAATCAGCCCCAGCATTTT

J gene: TRBJ1-2
clone size: few
D gene: NA
CDR3 length: 14
V gene: TRBV4-3
CDR3 protein: CASSQAQSGYGYTF
CDR3 DNA: TGCGCCAGCAGCCAGGCCCAATCAGGGTATGGCTACACCTTC

J gene: TRBJ2-5
clone size: NA
D gene: NA
CDR3 length: 15
V gene: TRBV7-2
CDR3 protein: CASSITSDYRETQYF
CDR3 DNA: TGTGCCAGCAGCATCACCTCGGACTATCGGGAGACCCAGTACTTC

J gene: TRBJ2-2
clone size: medium-sized
D gene: TRBD2
CDR3 length: 15
V gene: TRBV4-1
CDR3 protein: CARSLPGGGTGELFF
CDR3 DNA: TGCGCCCGCAGCCTGCCCGGGGGGGGGACCGGGGAGCTGTTTTTT

J gene: TRBJ2-7
clone size: few
D gene: TRBD2
CDR3 length: 17
V gene: TRBV5-1
CDR3 protein: CASSRTSGRIITYEQYF
CDR3 DNA: TGCGCCAGCAGCCGGACTAGCGGGAGGATAATTACCTACGAGCAGTACTTC

J gene: TRBJ2-1
clone size: few
D gene: TRBD2
CDR3 length: 15
V gene: TRBV11-2
CDR3 protein: CASSLGLAGVGEQFF
CDR3 DNA: TGTGCCAGCAGCTTAGGACTAGCGGGAGTGGGTGAGCAGTTCTTC

J gene: TRBJ2-7
clone size: NA
D gene: TRBD2
CDR3 length: 14
V gene: TRBV27
CDR3 protein: CASSRRAGVNEQYF
CDR3 DNA: TGTGCCAGCAGCAGACGAGCGGGAGTGAACGAGCAGTACTTC

J gene: TRBJ1-2
clone size: NA
D gene: NA
CDR3 length: 14
V gene: TRBV5-6
CDR3 protein: CASSLPDRFYGYTF
CDR3 DNA: TGTGCCAGCAGCTTGCCCGACAGATTCTATGGCTACACCTTC

J gene: TRBJ1-5
clone size: few
D gene: TRBD1
CDR3 length: 12
V gene: TRBV30
CDR3 protein: CAGGQTNQPQHF
CDR3 DNA: TGTGCCGGGGGACAGACAAATCAGCCCCAGCATTTT

J gene: TRBJ1-2
clone size: NA
D gene: NA
CDR3 length: 12
V gene: TRBV3-1/TRBV3-2
CDR3 protein: CASSHLDYGYTF
CDR3 DNA: TGTGCCAGCAGCCACCTAGACTATGGCTACACCTTC

J gene: TRBJ2-5
clone size: NA
D gene: TRBD1
CDR3 length: 15
V gene: TRBV25-1
CDR3 protein: CASSEYQGAWETQYF
CDR3 DNA: TGTGCCAGCAGTGAGTACCAGGGGGCATGGGAGACCCAGTACTTC

J gene: TRBJ2-2
clone size: NA
D gene: NA
CDR3 length: 15
V gene: TRBV5-6
CDR3 protein: CASSVYSRRTGELFF
CDR3 DNA: TGTGCCAGCAGCGTTTACAGCCGGAGGACCGGGGAGCTGTTTTTT